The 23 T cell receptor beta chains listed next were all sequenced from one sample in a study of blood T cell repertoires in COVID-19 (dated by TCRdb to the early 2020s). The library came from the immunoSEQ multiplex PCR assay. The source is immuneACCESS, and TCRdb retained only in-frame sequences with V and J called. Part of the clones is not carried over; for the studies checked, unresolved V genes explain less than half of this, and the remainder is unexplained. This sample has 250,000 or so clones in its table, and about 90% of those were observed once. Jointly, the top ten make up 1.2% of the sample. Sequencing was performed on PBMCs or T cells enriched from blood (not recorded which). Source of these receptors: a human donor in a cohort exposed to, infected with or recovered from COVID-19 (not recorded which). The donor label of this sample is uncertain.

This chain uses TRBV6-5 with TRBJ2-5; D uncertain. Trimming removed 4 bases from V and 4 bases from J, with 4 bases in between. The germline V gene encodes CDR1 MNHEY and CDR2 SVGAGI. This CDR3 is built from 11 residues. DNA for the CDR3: TGTGCCAGCAGTTGGAGAGAGACCCAGTACTTC. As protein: CASSWRETQYF.

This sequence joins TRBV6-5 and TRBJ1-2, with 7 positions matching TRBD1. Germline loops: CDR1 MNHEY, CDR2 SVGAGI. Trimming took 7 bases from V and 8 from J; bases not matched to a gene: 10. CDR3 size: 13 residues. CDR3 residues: CASTRDRDGGYTF. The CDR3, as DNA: TGTGCCAGCACCAGAGACAGGGATGGAGGCTACACCTTC.

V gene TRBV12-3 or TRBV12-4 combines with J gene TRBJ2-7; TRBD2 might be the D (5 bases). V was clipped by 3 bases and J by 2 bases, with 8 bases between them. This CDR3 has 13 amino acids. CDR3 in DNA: TGTGCCAGCAGTTTCAACGGGGCCTACGAGCAGTACTTC. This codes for CASSFNGAYEQYF.

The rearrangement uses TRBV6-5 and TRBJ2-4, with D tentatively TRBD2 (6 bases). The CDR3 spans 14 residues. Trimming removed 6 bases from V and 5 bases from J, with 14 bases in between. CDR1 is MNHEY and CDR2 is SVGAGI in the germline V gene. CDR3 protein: CASSSGSKENIQYF. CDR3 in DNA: TGTGCCAGCAGCTCCGGGAGTAAGGAAAACATTCAGTACTTC.

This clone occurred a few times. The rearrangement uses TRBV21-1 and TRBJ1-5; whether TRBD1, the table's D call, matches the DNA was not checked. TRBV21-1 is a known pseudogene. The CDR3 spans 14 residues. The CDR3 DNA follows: TGTGCCAGCAATTCCCAGGGGCTCGATCAGCCCCAGCATTTT. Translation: CASNSQGLDQPQHF.

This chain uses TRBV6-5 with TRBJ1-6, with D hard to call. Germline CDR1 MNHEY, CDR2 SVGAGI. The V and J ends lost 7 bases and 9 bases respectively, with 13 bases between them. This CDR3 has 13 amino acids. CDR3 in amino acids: CASTPTRSSPLHF. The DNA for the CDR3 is TGTGCCAGCACCCCAACGCGTAGTTCACCCCTCCACTTT.

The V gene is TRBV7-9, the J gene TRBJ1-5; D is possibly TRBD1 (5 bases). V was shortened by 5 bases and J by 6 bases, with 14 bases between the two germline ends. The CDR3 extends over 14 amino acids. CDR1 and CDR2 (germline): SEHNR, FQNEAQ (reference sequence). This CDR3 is CASSHGGNAQPQHF. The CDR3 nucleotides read TGTGCCAGCAGCCACGGGGGAAATGCTCAGCCCCAGCATTTT. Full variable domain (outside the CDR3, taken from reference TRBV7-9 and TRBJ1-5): DTGVSQNPRHKITKRGQNVTFRCDPISEHNRLYWYRQTLGQGPEFLTYFQNEAQLEKSRLLSDRFSAERPKGSFSTLEIQRTEQGDSAMYLCASSHGGNAQPQHFGDGTRLSIL.

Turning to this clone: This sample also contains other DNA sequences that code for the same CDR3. This chain's CDR3 is CASSFGETEAFF. CDR3 DNA: TGTGCCAGCAGTTTTGGGGAGACTGAAGCTTTCTTT. This chain uses TRBV12-3 or TRBV12-4 with TRBJ1-1, with D unresolved. V was cut by 3 bases and J by 5 bases, with 7 bases left in between. This CDR3 has 12 amino acids.

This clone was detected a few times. The CDR3 nucleotides read TGCGCCAGCAGCCAGCACCCGGGACAGGGGCTTGTTAGCAATCAGCCCCAGCATTTT. This gives the protein CASSQHPGQGLVSNQPQHF. The chain links TRBV4-1 to TRBJ1-5; 10 bases are shared with TRBD1. The CDR3 spans 19 residues. Germline loops: CDR1 MGHRA, CDR2 YSYEKL. Trimming took 3 bases from V and 0 from J; bases not matched to a gene: 11.

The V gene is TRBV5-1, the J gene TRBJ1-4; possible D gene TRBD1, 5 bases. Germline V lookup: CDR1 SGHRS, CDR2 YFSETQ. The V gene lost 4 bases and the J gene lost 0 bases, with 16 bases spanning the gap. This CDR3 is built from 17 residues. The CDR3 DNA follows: TGCGCCAGCAGCACGGGACTTAAGAAGGCAACTAATGAAAAACTGTTTTTT. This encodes CASSTGLKKATNEKLFF.

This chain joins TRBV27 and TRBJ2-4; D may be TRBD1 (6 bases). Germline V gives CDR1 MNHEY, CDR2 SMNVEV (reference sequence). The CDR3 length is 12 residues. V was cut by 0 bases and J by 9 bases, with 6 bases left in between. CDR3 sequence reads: CASSLSGGIQYF. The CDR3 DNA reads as TGTGCCAGCAGTTTATCAGGGGGCATTCAGTACTTC.

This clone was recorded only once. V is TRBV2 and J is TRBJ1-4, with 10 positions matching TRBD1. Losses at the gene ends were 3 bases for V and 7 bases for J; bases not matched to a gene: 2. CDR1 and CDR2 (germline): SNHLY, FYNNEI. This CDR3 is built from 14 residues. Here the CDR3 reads CASSDRDRGEKLFF. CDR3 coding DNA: TGTGCCAGCAGTGACCGGGACAGGGGTGAAAAACTGTTTTTT.

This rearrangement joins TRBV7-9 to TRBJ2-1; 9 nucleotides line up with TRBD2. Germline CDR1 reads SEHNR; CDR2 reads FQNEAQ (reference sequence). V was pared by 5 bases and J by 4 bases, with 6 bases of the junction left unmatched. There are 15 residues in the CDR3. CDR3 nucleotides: TGTGCCAGCAGCCAAACTAGCGGGTCGTACAATGAGCAGTTCTTC. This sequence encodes CASSQTSGSYNEQFF.

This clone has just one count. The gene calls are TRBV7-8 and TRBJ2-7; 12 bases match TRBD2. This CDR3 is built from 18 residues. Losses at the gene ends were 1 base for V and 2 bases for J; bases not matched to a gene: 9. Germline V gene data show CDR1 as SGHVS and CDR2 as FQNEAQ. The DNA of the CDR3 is TGTGCCAGCAGCTTAGGCCGACTAGCGGGGGCCCACCCCTACGAGCAGTACTTC. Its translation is CASSLGRLAGAHPYEQYF.

This chain's CDR3 is CATSDSGGQKFQPQHF. In nucleotides, the CDR3 is TGTGCCACCAGTGATTCGGGGGGGCAGAAGTTTCAGCCCCAGCATTTT. The chain links TRBV24-1 to TRBJ1-5; D might be TRBD1 (6 bases). Trimming removed 2 bases at V and 6 bases at J, with 16 bases between. The CDR3 is 16 amino acids. Germline CDR1 reads KGHDR; CDR2 reads SFDVKD.

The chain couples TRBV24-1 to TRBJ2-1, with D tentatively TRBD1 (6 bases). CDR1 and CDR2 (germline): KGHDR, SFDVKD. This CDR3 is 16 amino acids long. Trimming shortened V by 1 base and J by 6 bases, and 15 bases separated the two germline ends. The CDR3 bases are TGTGCCACCAGTGATTTCTTAAGGGGCAGGGGCAATGAGCAGTTCTTC. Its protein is CATSDFLRGRGNEQFF.

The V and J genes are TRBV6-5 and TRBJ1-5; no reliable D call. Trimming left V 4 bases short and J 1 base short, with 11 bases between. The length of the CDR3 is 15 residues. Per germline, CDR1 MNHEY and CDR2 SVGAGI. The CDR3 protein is CASSSTGGSNQPQHF. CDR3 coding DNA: TGTGCCAGCAGTTCCACGGGTGGGAGCAATCAGCCCCAGCATTTT.

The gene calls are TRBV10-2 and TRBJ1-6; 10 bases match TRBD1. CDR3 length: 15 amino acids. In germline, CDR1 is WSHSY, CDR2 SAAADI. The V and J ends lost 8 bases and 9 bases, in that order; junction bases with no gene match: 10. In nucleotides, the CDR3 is TGCGCCAGCCAACCCCCAGGGACAGGGGTTTCACCCCTCCACTTT. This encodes CASQPPGTGVSPLHF.

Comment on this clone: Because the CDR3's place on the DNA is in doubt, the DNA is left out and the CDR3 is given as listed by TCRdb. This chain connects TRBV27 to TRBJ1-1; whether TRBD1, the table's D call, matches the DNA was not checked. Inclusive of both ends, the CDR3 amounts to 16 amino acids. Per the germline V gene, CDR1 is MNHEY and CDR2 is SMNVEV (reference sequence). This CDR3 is CASSSSTGEMNTEAFF.

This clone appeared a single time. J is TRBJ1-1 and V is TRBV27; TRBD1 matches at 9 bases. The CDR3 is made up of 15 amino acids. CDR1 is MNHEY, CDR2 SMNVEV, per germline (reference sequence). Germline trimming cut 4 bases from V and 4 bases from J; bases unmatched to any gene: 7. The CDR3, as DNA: TGTGCCAGCAGTTCTCCGGGACAGGGACTCACTGAAGCTTTCTTT. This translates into CASSSPGQGLTEAFF.

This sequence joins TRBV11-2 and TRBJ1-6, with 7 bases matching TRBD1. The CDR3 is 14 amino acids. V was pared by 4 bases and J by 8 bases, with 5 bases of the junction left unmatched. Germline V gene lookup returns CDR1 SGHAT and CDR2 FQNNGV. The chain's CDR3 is CASSSGTAYSPLHF. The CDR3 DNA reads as TGTGCCAGCAGCTCCGGGACAGCGTATTCACCCCTCCACTTT.

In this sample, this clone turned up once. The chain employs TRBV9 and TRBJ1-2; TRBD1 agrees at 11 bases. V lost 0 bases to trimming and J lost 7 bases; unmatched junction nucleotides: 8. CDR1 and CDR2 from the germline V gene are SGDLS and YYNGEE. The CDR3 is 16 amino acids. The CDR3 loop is CASSVAHGQGAGGYTF. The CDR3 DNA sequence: TGTGCCAGCAGCGTAGCTCATGGACAGGGGGCTGGTGGCTACACCTTC.

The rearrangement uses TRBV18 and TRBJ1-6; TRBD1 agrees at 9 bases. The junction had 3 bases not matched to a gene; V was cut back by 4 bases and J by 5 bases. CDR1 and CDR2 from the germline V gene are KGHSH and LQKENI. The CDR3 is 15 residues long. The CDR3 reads CASSLRTGDNSPLHF. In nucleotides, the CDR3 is TGTGCCAGCTCACTTAGGACAGGGGATAATTCACCCCTCCACTTT.